The clone carrying this TCR beta chain was found once. This CDR3 is 14 amino acids long. Trimming pared 5 bases from V and 1 base from J, leaving 11 bases between. Germline V gene data show CDR1 as LNHDA and CDR2 as SQIVND (reference sequence). Using immunoSEQ multiplex PCR, the repertoire was profiled, and TCRdb retains in-frame clones only, with some absent. The profile shows 27,000 or so clones, 88% of them singletons. The data were taken from a study of T cell changes during pregnancy in multiple sclerosis. V and J are TRBV19 and TRBJ1-1; no clear D. Source: CD8+ T cells from peripheral blood mononuclear cells, taken in the second trimester of pregnancy. The sequence was collected from a female donor with multiple sclerosis, enrolled in a pregnancy study. CDR3 in DNA: TGTGCCAGTAGTCTAAATGAGGGGAACACTGAAGCTTTCTTT. Protein product: CASSLNEGNTEAFF.